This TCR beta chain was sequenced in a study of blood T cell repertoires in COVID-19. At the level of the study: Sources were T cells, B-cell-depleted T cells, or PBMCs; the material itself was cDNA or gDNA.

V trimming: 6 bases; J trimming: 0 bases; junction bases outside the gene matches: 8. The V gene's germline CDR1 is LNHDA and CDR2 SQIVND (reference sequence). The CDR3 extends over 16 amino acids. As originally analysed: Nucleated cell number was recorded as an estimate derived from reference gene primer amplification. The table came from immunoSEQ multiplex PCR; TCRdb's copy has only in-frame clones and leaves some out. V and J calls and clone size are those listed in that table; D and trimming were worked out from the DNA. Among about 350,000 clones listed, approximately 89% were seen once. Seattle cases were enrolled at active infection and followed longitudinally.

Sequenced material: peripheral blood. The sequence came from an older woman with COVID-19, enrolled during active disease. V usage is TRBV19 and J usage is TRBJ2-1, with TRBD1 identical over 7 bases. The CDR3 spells CASRRTGALSYNEQFF. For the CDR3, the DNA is TGTGCCAGTAGACGAACAGGGGCCCTCTCCTACAATGAGCAGTTCTTC. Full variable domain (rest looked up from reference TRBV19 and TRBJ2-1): DGGITQSPKYLFRKEGQNVTLSCEQNLNHDAMYWYRQDPGQGLRLIYYSQIVNDFQKGDIAEGYSVSREKKESFPLTVTSAQKNPTAFYLCASRRTGALSYNEQFFGPGTRLTVL.